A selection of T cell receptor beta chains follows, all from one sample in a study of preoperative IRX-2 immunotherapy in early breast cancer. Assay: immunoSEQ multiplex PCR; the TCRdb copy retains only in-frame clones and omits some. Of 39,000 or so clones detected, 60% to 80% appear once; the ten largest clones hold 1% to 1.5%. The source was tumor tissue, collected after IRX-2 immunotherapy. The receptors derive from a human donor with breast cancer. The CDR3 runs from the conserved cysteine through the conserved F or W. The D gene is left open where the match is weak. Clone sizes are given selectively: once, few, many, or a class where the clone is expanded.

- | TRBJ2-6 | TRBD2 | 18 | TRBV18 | CASSEWGLGITGANVLTF | TGTGCCAGCTCAGAATGGGGACTAGGAATTACTGGGGCCAACGTCCTGACTTTC
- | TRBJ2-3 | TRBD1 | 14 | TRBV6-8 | CASTRTGGTYTQYF | TGTGCCAGCACCCGGACAGGGGGCACATATACGCAGTATTTT
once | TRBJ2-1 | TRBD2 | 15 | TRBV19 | CASSIWTSGGNEQFF | TGTGCCAGTAGTATTTGGACTAGCGGGGGTAATGAGCAGTTCTTC
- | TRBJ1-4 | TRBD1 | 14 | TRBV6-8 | CASSSDRSGEKLFF | TGTGCCAGCAGCTCGGACAGGTCAGGGGAAAAACTGTTTTTT
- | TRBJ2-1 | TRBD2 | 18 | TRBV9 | CASSVEGRLAGAINEQFF | TGTGCCAGCAGCGTAGAAGGAAGGCTAGCGGGGGCAATTAATGAGCAGTTCTTC
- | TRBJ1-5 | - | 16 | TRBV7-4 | CASSLRVGRDGQPQHF | TGTGCCAGCAGCTTAAGGGTCGGCAGGGATGGTCAGCCCCAGCATTTT
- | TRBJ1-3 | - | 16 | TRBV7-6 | CASSSTGHISGNTIYF | TGTGCCAGCAGCTCGACCGGACACATCTCTGGAAACACCATATATTTT
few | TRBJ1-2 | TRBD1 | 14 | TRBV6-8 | CASIPGQGGYGYTF | TGTGCCAGCATCCCGGGACAGGGGGGCTATGGCTACACCTTC
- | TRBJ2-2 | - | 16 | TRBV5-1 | CASSAPGFLRTGELFF | TGCGCCAGCAGCGCACCAGGATTTTTACGCACCGGGGAGCTGTTTTTT
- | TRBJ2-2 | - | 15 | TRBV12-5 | CASGGGVWETGELFF | TGTGCTAGTGGTGGCGGCGTGTGGGAGACCGGGGAGCTGTTTTTT
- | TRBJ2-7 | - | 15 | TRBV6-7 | CASSYSHKSSYEQYF | TGTGCCAGCAGTTACTCGCACAAGAGCTCCTACGAGCAGTACTTC
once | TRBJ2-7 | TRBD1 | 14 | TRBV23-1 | CASSHPGQGSEQYF | TGCGCCAGCAGTCATCCAGGACAGGGAAGCGAGCAGTACTTC
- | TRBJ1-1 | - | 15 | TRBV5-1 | CASSVKAGSNTEAFF | TGCGCCAGCAGCGTAAAGGCTGGATCGAACACTGAAGCTTTCTTT
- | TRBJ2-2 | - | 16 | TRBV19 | CASSIKIGISTGELFF | TGTGCCAGTAGTATTAAGATCGGGATATCCACCGGGGAGCTGTTTTTT
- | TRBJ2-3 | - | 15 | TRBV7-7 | CASSLVGGARDTQYF | TGTGCCAGCAGCTTAGTAGGGGGGGCAAGGGATACGCAGTATTTT
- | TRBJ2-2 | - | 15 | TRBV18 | CASSPEVKVTGELFF | TGTGCCAGCTCACCAGAGGTCAAAGTGACCGGGGAGCTGTTTTTT
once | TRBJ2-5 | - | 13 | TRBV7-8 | CASSTEPQETQYF | TGTGCCAGCAGTACAGAGCCCCAAGAGACCCAGTACTTC
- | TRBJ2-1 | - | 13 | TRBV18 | CASSPSGRNEQFF | TGTGCCAGCTCACCATCGGGCAGGAATGAGCAGTTCTTC
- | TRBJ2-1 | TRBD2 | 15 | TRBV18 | CASSPGTSERGEQFF | TGTGCCAGCTCACCAGGGACTAGCGAGAGGGGTGAGCAGTTCTTC